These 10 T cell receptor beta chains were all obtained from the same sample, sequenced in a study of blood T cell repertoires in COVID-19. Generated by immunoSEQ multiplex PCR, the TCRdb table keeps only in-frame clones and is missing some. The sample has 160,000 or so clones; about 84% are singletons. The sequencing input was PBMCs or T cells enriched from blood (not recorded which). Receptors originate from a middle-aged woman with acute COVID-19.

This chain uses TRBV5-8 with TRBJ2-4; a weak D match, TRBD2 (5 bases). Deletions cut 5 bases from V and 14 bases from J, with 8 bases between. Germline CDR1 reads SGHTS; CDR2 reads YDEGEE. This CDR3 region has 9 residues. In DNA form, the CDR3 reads TGTGCCAGCAGAATTAGCGAGTACTTC. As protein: CASRISEYF.

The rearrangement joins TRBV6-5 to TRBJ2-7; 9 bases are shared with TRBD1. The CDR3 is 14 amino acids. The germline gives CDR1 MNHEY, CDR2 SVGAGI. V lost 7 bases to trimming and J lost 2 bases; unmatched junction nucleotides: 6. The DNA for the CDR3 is TGTGCCAGCATTTCGACAGGGGGACCCTACGAGCAGTACTTC. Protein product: CASISTGGPYEQYF.

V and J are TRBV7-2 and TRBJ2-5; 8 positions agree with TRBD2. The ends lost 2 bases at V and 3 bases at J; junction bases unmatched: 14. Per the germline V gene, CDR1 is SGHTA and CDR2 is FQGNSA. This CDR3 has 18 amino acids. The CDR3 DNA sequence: TGTGCCAGCAGCTTACAGCAACGAAACCTACTAGCGGAAGAGACCCAGTACTTC. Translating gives CASSLQQRNLLAEETQYF.

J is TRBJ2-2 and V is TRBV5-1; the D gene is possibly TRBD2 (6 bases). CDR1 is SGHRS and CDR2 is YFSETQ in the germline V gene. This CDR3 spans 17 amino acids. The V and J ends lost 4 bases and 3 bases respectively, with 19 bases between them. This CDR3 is CASSPIRRGRDTGELFF. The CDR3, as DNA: TGCGCCAGCAGCCCGATTAGGCGGGGAAGGGACACCGGGGAGCTGTTTTTT.

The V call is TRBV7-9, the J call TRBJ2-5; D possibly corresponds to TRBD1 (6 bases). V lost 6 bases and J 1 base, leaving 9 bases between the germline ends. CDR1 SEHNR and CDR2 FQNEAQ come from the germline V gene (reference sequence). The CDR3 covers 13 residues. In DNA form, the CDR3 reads TGTGCCAGCAGTAGACAGGTCCAAGAGACCCAGTACTTC. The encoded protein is CASSRQVQETQYF.

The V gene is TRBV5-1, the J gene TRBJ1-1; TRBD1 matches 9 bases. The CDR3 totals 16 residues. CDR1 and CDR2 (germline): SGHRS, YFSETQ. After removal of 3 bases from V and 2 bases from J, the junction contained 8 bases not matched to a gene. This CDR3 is CASSWNPGQGNTEAFF. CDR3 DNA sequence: TGCGCCAGCAGCTGGAACCCGGGACAGGGCAACACTGAAGCTTTCTTT.

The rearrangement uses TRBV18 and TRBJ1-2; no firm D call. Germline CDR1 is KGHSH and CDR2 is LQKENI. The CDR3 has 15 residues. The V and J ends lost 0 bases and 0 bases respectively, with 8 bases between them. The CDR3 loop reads CASSPPNGANYGYTF. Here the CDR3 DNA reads TGTGCCAGCTCACCACCCAACGGAGCTAACTATGGCTACACCTTC.

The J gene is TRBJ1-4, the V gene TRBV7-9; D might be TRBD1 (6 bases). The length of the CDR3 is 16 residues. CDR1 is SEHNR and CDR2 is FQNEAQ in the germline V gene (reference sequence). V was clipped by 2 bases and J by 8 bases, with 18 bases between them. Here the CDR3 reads CASSLYFNREGEKLFF. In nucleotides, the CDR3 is TGTGCCAGCAGCTTATACTTCAACAGGGAGGGGGAAAAACTGTTTTTT.

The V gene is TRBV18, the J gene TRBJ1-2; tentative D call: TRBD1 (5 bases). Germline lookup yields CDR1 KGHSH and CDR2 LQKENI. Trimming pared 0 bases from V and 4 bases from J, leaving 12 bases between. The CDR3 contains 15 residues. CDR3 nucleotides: TGTGCCAGCTCACCACCTCCGGGGGAAGGCTATGGCTACACCTTC. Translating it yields CASSPPPGEGYGYTF.

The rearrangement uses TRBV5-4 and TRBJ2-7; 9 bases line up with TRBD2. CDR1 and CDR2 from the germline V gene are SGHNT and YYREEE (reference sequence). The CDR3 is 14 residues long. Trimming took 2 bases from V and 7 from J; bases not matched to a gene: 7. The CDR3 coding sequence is TGTGCCAGCAGCTTCAGCGGGAGGAAGGATGAGCAGTACTTC. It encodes CASSFSGRKDEQYF. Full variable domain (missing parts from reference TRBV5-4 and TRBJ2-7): ETGVTQSPTHLIKTRGQQVTLRCSSQSGHNTVSWYQQALGQGPQFIFQYYREEENGRGNFPPRFSGLQFPNYSSELNVNALELDDSALYLCASSFSGRKDEQYFGPGTRLTVT.